These 8 T cell receptor beta chains share one sample of origin, sequenced in a study of identical twins. From the 5' RACE reads, TCRdb called clonotypes with MiXCR, one entry per CDR3 protein. The table includes 1.5 million to 2 million distinct CDR3 sequences, roughly a third detected once. The specimen was cord blood. These receptors were taken from a newborn girl in good health.

At least ten counts were recorded for this clonotype. The chain couples TRBV14 to TRBJ2-7; D is ambiguous. V was trimmed by 1 base and J by 6 bases, leaving 10 bases between them. This CDR3 contains 13 residues. Per the germline V gene, CDR1 is SGHDN and CDR2 is FVKESK. In DNA, the CDR3 is TGTGCCAGCAGCCAAGTATGGAGTGGCGAGCAGTACTTC. It specifies CASSQVWSGEQYF.

This clonotype was seen repeatedly, ten times or more. The chain carries TRBV11-3 and TRBJ2-1, with D hard to call. The V gene's germline CDR1 is SGHNT and CDR2 YENEEA. V was cut by 5 bases and J by 4 bases, with 12 bases left in between. The CDR3 is made up of 14 amino acids. This chain's CDR3 is CASSPSREYNEQFF. As DNA, the CDR3 is TGTGCCAGCAGCCCTAGTCGTGAATACAATGAGCAGTTCTTC.

V is TRBV19 and J is TRBJ2-5; 12 positions agree with TRBD2. The DNA end is more similar to TRBJ2-1, so the J call may be wrong. The CDR3 spans 16 residues. Germline lookup yields CDR1 LNHDA and CDR2 SQIVND (reference sequence). In DNA form, the CDR3 reads TGTGCCAGTAGTATCCTGCTAGCGGGGGGGAAAGAGACCCAGTTCTTC. This encodes CASSILLAGGKETQFF.

This chain uses TRBV5-1 with TRBJ2-1; 8 bases fit TRBD2. The tail of the sequence fits TRBJ2-7 better, so the J call may be wrong. Germline V gene data show CDR1 as SGHRS and CDR2 as YFSETQ. The CDR3 runs 18 residues. In DNA form, the CDR3 reads TGCGCCAGCAGCCCACGGGCGGGGGGTTCGAGCTCCTACAATGAGCAGTACTTC. Protein sequence: CASSPRAGGSSSYNEQYF.

The chain joins TRBV20-1 to TRBJ1-6, with TRBD1 identical over 8 bases. V trimming: 7 bases; J trimming: 5 bases; junction bases outside the gene matches: 7. Germline CDR1 DFQATT, CDR2 SNEGSKA (reference sequence). The CDR3 contains 14 residues. The CDR3 DNA follows: TGCAGTGTGCAGGGGGCGATTAATAATTCACCCCTCCACTTT. Translated, it gives CSVQGAINNSPLHF.

Regarding this clonotype: This could be a read error, since a much larger clone is one nucleotide away. The J gene is TRBJ1-4, the V gene TRBV29-1, with 9 bases aligning to TRBD1. The CDR3 has 14 amino acids. Germline V gene data show CDR1 as SQVTM and CDR2 as ANQGSEA. CDR3 DNA sequence: TGCAGCGTGGTAAAACAGGGGGCTAATGAAAAACCGTTTTTT. It encodes CSVVKQGANEKPFF. The variable domain in full, completed from reference TRBV29-1 and TRBJ1-4, reads SAVISQKPSRDICQRGTSLTIQCQVDSQVTMMFWYRQQPGQSLTLIATANQGSEATYESGFVIDKFPISRPNLTFSTLTVSNMSPEDSSIYLCSVVKQGANEKPFFGSGTQLSVL.

This rearrangement joins TRBV5-1 to TRBJ1-2; D is undetermined. Germline V gene lookup returns CDR1 SGHRS and CDR2 YFSETQ. The V end was cut by 0 bases, the J end by 4 bases, with 10 bases between. This CDR3 spans 14 amino acids. The CDR3 nucleotides are TGCGCCAGCAGCTTGGGATTTGGCACCTATGGCTACACCTTC. Its translation is CASSLGFGTYGYTF.

This clonotype has a handful of counts. The V and J genes are TRBV7-2 and TRBJ2-7, with D possibly being TRBD2 (6 bases). Germline-derived CDR1 and CDR2 are SGHTA and FQGNSA. CDR3 length equals 13 residues. Trimming shortened V by 5 bases and J by 3 bases, and 11 bases separated the two germline ends. The CDR3 DNA sequence: TGTGCCAGCAGCACCCGGGAGCACTACGAGCAGTACTTC. Amino acid sequence: CASSTREHYEQYF.